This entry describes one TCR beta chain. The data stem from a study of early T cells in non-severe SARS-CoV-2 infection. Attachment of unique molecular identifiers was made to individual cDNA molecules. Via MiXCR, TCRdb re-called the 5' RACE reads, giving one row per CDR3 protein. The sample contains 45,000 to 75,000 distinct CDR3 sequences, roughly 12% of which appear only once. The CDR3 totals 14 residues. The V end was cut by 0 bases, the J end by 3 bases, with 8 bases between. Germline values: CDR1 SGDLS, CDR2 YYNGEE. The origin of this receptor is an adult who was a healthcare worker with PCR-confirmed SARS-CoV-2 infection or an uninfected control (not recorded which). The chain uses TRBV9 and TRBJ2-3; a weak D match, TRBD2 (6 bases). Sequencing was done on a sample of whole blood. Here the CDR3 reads CASSVDSGTDTQYF. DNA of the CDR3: TGTGCCAGCAGCGTAGACAGCGGGACAGATACGCAGTATTTT.